A selection of T cell receptor beta chains follows, all from one sample in a study of blood T cell repertoires in COVID-19. Sequencing used immunoSEQ multiplex PCR; TCRdb keeps in-frame clones, though not all of them. In the table there are fewer than 15,000 clones, about 88% of which are singletons. The sequencing input was peripheral blood. The source of these receptors is a man at least 80 years old with acute or convalescent COVID-19. Both conserved end residues are part of each CDR3. The D gene is left open where the match is weak. The size entry is marked missing in some rows and otherwise reads once, few, many or a size class.

CDR3	DNA	size	V	J	D
CASSVGDGGNEQFF	TGTGCCAGCAGTGTAGGGGACGGGGGGAATGAGCAGTTCTTC	NA	TRBV6-4	TRBJ2-1	TRBD2
CASSSTLNYGYTF	TGTGCCAGCAGTTCGACTCTTAACTATGGCTACACCTTC	NA	TRBV27	TRBJ1-2	NA
CASSHEQNYGYTF	TGTGCCAGCTCACATGAACAGAACTATGGCTACACCTTC	NA	TRBV18	TRBJ1-2	NA
CASTFAGQTGELFF	TGTGCCAGCACCTTCGCTGGGCAAACCGGGGAGCTGTTTTTT	medium-sized	TRBV6-5	TRBJ2-2	NA
CASSENRGRMREQFF	TGTGCCAGCAGCGAAAACAGGGGGCGCATGAGGGAGCAGTTCTTC	NA	TRBV11-2	TRBJ2-1	TRBD1
CASSPQGRASETQYF	TGTGCCAGCTCACCACAGGGGAGGGCGTCGGAGACCCAGTACTTC	NA	TRBV18	TRBJ2-5	TRBD2
CASSPREATNGYTF	TGTGCCAGCAGTCCCCGGGAGGCGACGAATGGCTACACCTTC	NA	TRBV6-5	TRBJ1-2	NA
CASRWTGSGTPEAFF	TGTGCCAGTAGATGGACAGGGTCGGGAACACCTGAAGCTTTCTTT	NA	TRBV19	TRBJ1-1	TRBD1
CASSYTGQGVVAFF	TGTGCCAGCAGTTACACGGGACAGGGGGTGGTAGCTTTCTTT	NA	TRBV6-5	TRBJ1-1	TRBD1
CASSPRTSGGNEQFF	TGTGCCAGCTCACCACGGACTAGCGGGGGGAATGAGCAGTTCTTC	once	TRBV18	TRBJ2-1	TRBD2
CASSPDRYSYNEQFF	TGTGCCAGCAGCCCGGACAGGTACTCCTACAATGAGCAGTTCTTC	few	TRBV5-5	TRBJ2-1	TRBD1
CASSLDAGRSGEQFF	TGCGCCAGCAGCTTGGATGCGGGGAGGTCGGGGGAGCAGTTCTTC	NA	TRBV5-1	TRBJ2-1	NA
CAISLAGNEQFF	TGTGCCATCAGCTTAGCTGGCAATGAGCAGTTCTTC	NA	TRBV10-3	TRBJ2-1	NA
CASSLGRDFGGYTF	TGTGCCAGCAGCTTAGGGAGGGATTTCGGTGGCTACACCTTC	NA	TRBV7-2	TRBJ1-2	NA
CASSRGRTGGDETQYF	TGTGCCAGCAGCCGTGGAAGGACAGGGGGCGACGAGACCCAGTACTTC	large	TRBV11-2	TRBJ2-5	TRBD1
CASSLIGGQTNEQFF	TGTGCCAGCAGCTTAATCGGTGGGCAGACCAATGAGCAGTTCTTC	NA	TRBV7-3	TRBJ2-1	NA
CASSQGQVPNQPQHF	TGTGCCAGCAGCCAGGGACAGGTTCCCAATCAGCCCCAGCATTTT	NA	TRBV3-1/TRBV3-2	TRBJ1-5	TRBD1
CASSFGDRVGYTF	TGTGCCAGCAGCTTTGGGGACAGGGTCGGCTACACCTTC	NA	TRBV7-9	TRBJ1-2	TRBD1
CASSLGQGTNYGYTF	TGTGCCAGCAGCTTGGGGCAGGGGACTAACTATGGCTACACCTTC	NA	TRBV11-2	TRBJ1-2	NA
CASSSYRDRGLGEQYF	TGTGCCAGCAGTTCTTACCGGGACAGGGGGCTGGGGGAGCAGTACTTC	NA	TRBV7-9	TRBJ2-7	TRBD1
CASSQMLTNILSDGGGPTDTQYF	TGTGCCAGCAGCCAAATGCTGACAAACATTCTGAGCGACGGCGGGGGGCCCACAGATACGCAGTATTTT	NA	TRBV3-1/TRBV3-2	TRBJ2-3	TRBD2
CASSPQGQGGAEAFF	TGTGCCAGCAGTCCACAGGGACAGGGAGGGGCTGAAGCTTTCTTT	NA	TRBV25-1	TRBJ1-1	TRBD1
CASSRTGGLWSPLHF	TGTGCCAGCAGCCGGACAGGGGGCCTCTGGTCACCCCTCCACTTT	few	TRBV4-2	TRBJ1-6	TRBD1
CASSLLGPGVSYEQYF	TGTGCCAGCAGCTTATTAGGGCCAGGGGTTTCCTACGAGCAGTACTTC	NA	TRBV11-3	TRBJ2-7	NA
CASSVKQGAPDGYTF	TGTGCCAGCAGCGTTAAACAGGGGGCGCCGGATGGCTACACCTTC	NA	TRBV2	TRBJ1-2	TRBD1
CASSLERRSDEQFF	TGTGCCAGCAGCTTGGAGAGACGGAGCGATGAGCAGTTCTTC	once	TRBV5-4	TRBJ2-1	NA
CASSLGDRGTKYNEQFF	TGTGCCAGCAGCTTAGGGGATAGAGGGACTAAGTACAATGAGCAGTTCTTC	NA	TRBV11-3	TRBJ2-1	TRBD2
CASSSEGDRYSPLHF	TGTGCCAGTAGTTCGGAAGGGGACAGGTATTCACCCCTCCACTTT	NA	TRBV19	TRBJ1-6	TRBD1
CASSPGKGNTDTQYF	TGTGCCAGCTCACCAGGAAAGGGGAACACAGATACGCAGTATTTT	NA	TRBV18	TRBJ2-3	NA
CASSQGLAGGNEQFF	TGTGCCAGCAGCCAAGGGCTAGCGGGTGGGAATGAGCAGTTCTTC	once	TRBV14	TRBJ2-1	TRBD2
CAWSVLDREQYF	TGTGCCTGGAGTGTACTGGACAGGGAGCAGTACTTC	NA	TRBV30	TRBJ2-7	TRBD1
CASSESAGASYEQYF	TGTGCCAGCAGTGAGTCGGCAGGGGCCTCCTACGAGCAGTACTTC	NA	TRBV6-1	TRBJ2-7	NA
CASSLAGSLGAGETQYF	TGTGCTAGCAGCTTAGCAGGGTCGCTGGGGGCAGGAGAGACCCAGTACTTC	NA	TRBV7-7	TRBJ2-5	NA
CARSEVDGDYEQYF	TGTGCCAGAAGCGAGGTGGACGGGGACTACGAGCAGTACTTC	NA	TRBV5-3	TRBJ2-7	NA
CASSLAPGGEQFF	TGCGCCAGCAGCTTGGCGCCGGGTGGTGAGCAGTTCTTC	NA	TRBV5-1	TRBJ2-1	NA
CASSIQGQETQYF	TGTGCCAGTAGTATCCAGGGACAAGAGACCCAGTACTTC	NA	TRBV19	TRBJ2-5	NA
CASSHLGTGGGEQYF	TGTGCCAGCAGCCATCTGGGGACAGGGGGCGGGGAGCAGTACTTC	NA	TRBV14	TRBJ2-7	TRBD1
CASSRAGGLGEQYF	TGTGCCAGCAGCCGAGCGGGAGGGCTTGGCGAGCAGTACTTC	NA	TRBV13	TRBJ2-7	TRBD2
CASTLTQTTDTQYF	TGCGCCAGCACTCTGACTCAAACCACAGATACGCAGTATTTT	once	TRBV4-1	TRBJ2-3	NA
CASSRLAGEGNIQYF	TGTGCCAGCAGCAGACTAGCGGGGGAAGGGAACATTCAGTACTTC	once	TRBV7-2	TRBJ2-4	TRBD2
CASATGYHYEQYF	TGTGCCAGCGCCACAGGGTACCACTACGAGCAGTACTTC	NA	TRBV6-5	TRBJ2-7	NA
CASSLSSGGSTDTQYF	TGCGCCAGCAGCCTCTCTAGCGGGGGGTCCACAGATACGCAGTATTTT	NA	TRBV4-1	TRBJ2-3	TRBD2
CAWNRENTEAFF	TGTGCCTGGAACCGGGAGAACACTGAAGCTTTCTTT	once	TRBV30	TRBJ1-1	NA
CASSLEGRGFYEQYF	TGTGCCAGCAGCTTAGAGGGCAGGGGATTCTACGAGCAGTACTTC	few	TRBV11-2	TRBJ2-7	NA
CSVELGQKTPYEQYF	TGCAGCGTTGAGCTGGGACAGAAAACCCCCTACGAGCAGTACTTC	few	TRBV29-1	TRBJ2-7	TRBD1